The rows below give T cell receptor beta chains drawn from one sample of a study of post-analysis software for immune sequencing data. TCRdb ran MiXCR on the PCR reads and lists one entry per CDR3 protein. The sample holds around 500,000 distinct CDR3 sequences, less than 40% seen once. The sequenced material came from blood. All receptors derive from a girl between 2 and 17 years old with multiple sclerosis. Both conserved end residues are part of each CDR3. The D gene is left open where the match is weak. Expanded clones are given a class, and other clones once, few, many or no size at all.

TRBV20-1	TRBJ1-2	few	.	CSARGPGASSLYGYTF	TGCAGTGCTAGAGGCCCCGGGGCTTCAAGTCTCTATGGCTACACCTTC
TRBV20-1	TRBJ1-1	.	TRBD1	CSARDAGQGLMNTEAFF	TGCAGTGCTAGAGACGCCGGACAGGGATTAATGAACACTGAAGCTTTCTTT
TRBV6-6	TRBJ1-2	few	.	CASSSSIYGYTF	TGTGCCAGCAGTTCGTCGATTTATGGCTACACCTTC
TRBV6-6	TRBJ1-5	once	TRBD1	CASSHPDRGPQLQHF	TGTGCCAGCAGCCACCCCGACAGGGGGCCTCAGCTCCAGCATTTT
TRBV5-1	TRBJ2-5	.	TRBD2	CASRMSGGAMETQYF	TGCGCCAGCAGGATGAGCGGGGGGGCCATGGAGACCCAGTACTTC
TRBV20-1	TRBJ2-3	.	.	CSASPGYTDTRYF	TGCAGTGCTTCACCGGGGTACACAGATACGCGGTATTTT
TRBV7-2	TRBJ2-3	few	.	CASSPGTGSTQYF	TGTGCCAGCAGCCCCGGAACGGGGTCTACGCAGTATTTT
TRBV20-1	TRBJ2-3	.	.	CSARDEAGTTDTQYF	TGCAGTGCTAGAGATGAGGCGGGGACCACAGATACGCAGTATTTT
TRBV12-3/TRBV12-4	TRBJ1-5	few	.	CASRLGQVGYSNQPQHF	TGTGCCAGCAGACTCGGGCAGGTAGGCTATAGCAATCAGCCCCAGCATTTT
TRBV4-2	TRBJ1-2	.	TRBD1	CASSQPGTVGYTF	TGTGCCAGCAGCCAACCTGGGACAGTTGGCTACACCTTC
TRBV20-1	TRBJ1-5	many	.	CSASRGNQPQHF	TGCAGTGCTAGCAGGGGCAATCAGCCCCAGCATTTT
TRBV24-1	TRBJ2-3	.	.	CATSDLPNYSEDTQYF	TGTGCCACCAGTGATTTGCCCAATTACTCCGAAGATACGCAGTATTTT
TRBV10-2	TRBJ1-2	.	.	CASGRDDYGYTF	TGCGCCAGCGGCAGGGACGACTATGGCTACACCTTC
TRBV2	TRBJ1-1	.	.	CASSEYQNTEAFF	TGTGCCAGCAGTGAATACCAGAACACTGAAGCTTTCTTT
TRBV4-2	TRBJ1-2	.	.	CASSGERDSNYGYTF	TGTGCCAGCAGCGGCGAGAGGGACTCTAACTATGGCTACACCTTC
TRBV7-9	TRBJ1-3	.	.	CASSTGQGSGNTIYF	TGTGCCAGCAGCACGGGCCAGGGGTCTGGAAACACCATATATTTT
TRBV6-5	TRBJ2-7	.	TRBD1	CASSYSGTGEEQYF	TGTGCCAGCAGTTATTCCGGGACAGGGGAGGAGCAGTACTTC
TRBV7-9	TRBJ2-6	.	.	CASSLAWAGGANVLTF	TGTGCCAGCAGCTTAGCGTGGGCGGGGGGGGCCAACGTCCTGACTTTC